This passage covers 19 T cell receptor beta chains from one sample sequenced in a study of cytomegalovirus exposure and HLA in healthy donors. The PCR was carried out with 60 Vbeta primers and 13 Jbeta primers. Sequenced by immunoSEQ multiplex PCR; TCRdb stores in-frame clones only, minus some. The data show around 140,000 clones, 70% to 85% seen once. The sequenced sample consisted of PBMCs. These receptors were collected from a male donor in good health and CMV-seronegative.

This clone appeared once. The chain links TRBV10-2 to TRBJ2-1, with 7 bases matching TRBD2. Per germline, CDR1 WSHSY and CDR2 SAAADI. J was trimmed by 1 base and V by 3 bases; bases with no gene match: 6. CDR3 size: 16 residues. The CDR3 sequence: CASSENLAASYNEQFF. The CDR3 region has the DNA TGCGCCAGCAGTGAAAACCTAGCGGCTTCCTACAATGAGCAGTTCTTC.

The chain carries TRBV6-6 and TRBJ2-1; the D is unclear. V lost 0 bases and J lost 4, with 13 bases in between. CDR3 length: 16 amino acids. Germline assignment: CDR1 MNHNY and CDR2 SVGAGI (reference sequence). The CDR3 is CASSYSRLDLYNEQFF. The CDR3 DNA sequence: TGTGCCAGCAGTTACTCTAGGCTAGACTTATACAATGAGCAGTTCTTC.

To note about this clone: The junction differs from germline at one of its ends, possibly a read error. CDR3 protein: CASSEVTHQAF. In DNA form, the CDR3 reads TGTGCCAGCAGTGAAGTGACCCACCAGGCATTC. V usage is TRBV6-1 and J usage is TRBJ2-7; no definite D call. The CDR3 length is 11 residues. Germline V gives CDR1 MNHNS, CDR2 SASEGT.

As to this clone: Compared with germline, one end of the junction differs, possibly owing to a read error. The chain uses TRBV28 and TRBJ1-2, with D possibly being TRBD1 (6 bases). The CDR3 length is 17 residues. Germline lookup yields CDR1 MDHEN and CDR2 SYDVKM. The DNA of the CDR3 is TGTGCCAGCAGTTTAACAGGGTCTAGGGACACAAACTATAGCTACACCTTC. As protein: CASSLTGSRDTNYSYTF.

Concerning this clone: At one end the junction does not follow the germline gene, possibly because of a read error. Other DNA sequences of this sample code for an identical CDR3. The chain combines TRBV6-5 with TRBJ2-7; 9 nucleotides line up with TRBD2. The germline V gene has CDR1 MNHEY and CDR2 SVGAGI. The CDR3 sequence is 16 residues long. Here the CDR3 reads CASSYLQTSGSYEQYF. The CDR3 DNA reads TGCGCCAGCAGTTACCTTCAGACTAGCGGATCCTACGAGCAGTACTTC.

The chain has TRBV15 and TRBJ2-3; 7 nucleotides match TRBD1. Germline CDR1 and CDR2: LNHNV and YYDKDF (reference sequence). This CDR3 is built from 17 residues. V dropped 2 bases and J dropped 2; count of bases not matched to a gene: 10. The CDR3 reads CATSRLLTGRSTDTQYF. The CDR3 DNA sequence: TGTGCCACCAGCAGATTGTTGACAGGGCGATCCACAGATACGCAGTATTTT. Complete variable domain (other parts from reference TRBV15 and TRBJ2-3): DAMVIQNPRYQVTQFGKPVTLSCSQTLNHNVMYWYQQKSSQAPKLLFHYYDKDFNNEADTPDNFQSRRPNTSFCFLDIRSPGLGDTAMYLCATSRLLTGRSTDTQYFGPGTRLTVL.

This chain connects TRBV5-4 to TRBJ2-2, with D unresolved. CDR1 and CDR2 (germline): SGHNT, YYREEE (reference sequence). There are 14 residues in the CDR3. V was pared by 0 bases and J by 2 bases, with 5 bases between. CDR3 region: CASSLDRNTGELFF. The CDR3 coding sequence is TGTGCCAGCAGCTTGGACAGAAACACCGGGGAGCTGTTTTTT.

The V call is TRBV7-2, the J call TRBJ1-2; D is possibly TRBD1 (6 bases). The V gene lost 5 bases and the J gene lost 1 base, with 11 bases spanning the gap. Germline V lookup: CDR1 SGHTA, CDR2 FQGNSA. This CDR3 is built from 14 residues. The CDR3 sequence is CASSAPRGNYGYTF. The CDR3 DNA follows: TGTGCCAGCAGCGCCCCCAGGGGTAACTATGGCTACACCTTC.

This chain connects TRBV7-8 to TRBJ1-5; tentatively, D is TRBD1 (6 bases). V was trimmed by 1 base and J by 8 bases, leaving 15 bases between them. The CDR3 is 15 amino acids. CDR1 and CDR2 from the germline V gene are SGHVS and FQNEAQ. In DNA form, the CDR3 reads TGTGCCAGCAGCTTAGTGGGGGCTCCTCCGGAGCCCCAGCATTTT. It translates to CASSLVGAPPEPQHF.

The chain carries TRBV9 and TRBJ2-7; TRBD1 aligns across 7 bases. The CDR3 contains 14 residues. Germline V lookup: CDR1 SGDLS, CDR2 YYNGEE. V dropped 4 bases and J dropped 5; count of bases not matched to a gene: 9. This chain's CDR3 is CASSPTGAGHEQYF. The CDR3, as DNA: TGTGCCAGCAGCCCCACAGGGGCGGGCCACGAGCAGTACTTC.

This clone was detected only once. The CDR3, as DNA: TGCGCCAGCAGCCAAGGGGTAGCTCAGCCCCAGCATTTT. This sequence encodes CASSQGVAQPQHF. The rearrangement joins TRBV4-1 to TRBJ1-5; D not certain. Trimming took off 1 base at V and 6 bases at J, with 7 bases between the two ends. The CDR3 is 13 residues long. Germline assignment: CDR1 MGHRA and CDR2 YSYEKL.

This clone was detected once. This sequence joins TRBV7-2 and TRBJ2-7; D may be TRBD2 (6 bases). The germline gives CDR1 SGHTA, CDR2 FQGNSA. Trimming removed 0 bases at V and 3 bases at J, with 12 bases between. There are 15 residues in the CDR3. The CDR3 region has the DNA TGTGCCAGCAGCTTAGCGGGCGGGGAATTCTACGAGCAGTACTTC. Its translation is CASSLAGGEFYEQYF.

The V gene is TRBV11-2, the J gene TRBJ2-7, with 8 bases identical to TRBD2. The CDR3 runs to 15 residues. Germline V gives CDR1 SGHAT, CDR2 FQNNGV. The junction had 7 bases not matched to a gene; V was cut back by 1 base and J by 5 bases. The chain's CDR3 is CASSLVSAGVDEQYF. CDR3 in DNA: TGTGCCAGCAGCTTAGTATCAGCGGGAGTAGACGAGCAGTACTTC.

The chain combines TRBV7-3 with TRBJ2-1; D is unclear. Germline CDR1 is SGHTA and CDR2 is FQGTGA. The V and J ends lost 4 bases and 8 bases respectively, with 12 bases between them. This CDR3 spans 13 amino acids. Written as DNA, the CDR3 is TGTGCCAGCAGCTCGACTTTGTTTGATGAGCAGTTCTTC. Its protein product is CASSSTLFDEQFF. The full variable domain, in which reference TRBV7-3 and TRBJ2-1 provide the parts outside the CDR3, is GAGVSQTPSNKVTEKGKYVELRCDPISGHTALYWYRQSLGQGPEFLIYFQGTGAADDSGLPNDRFFAVRPEGSVSTLKIQRTERGDSAVYLCASSSTLFDEQFFGPGTRLTVL.

This clone showed up just once. At one of its ends the junction is not consistent with the germline gene, which may arise from a read error. The chain employs TRBV7-9 and TRBJ2-7; 8 positions agree with TRBD2. This CDR3 has 18 residues. Germline V gene lookup returns CDR1 SEHNR and CDR2 FQNEAQ (reference sequence). The CDR3 sequence is CSSSSDRGSAGDIYEQYF. The CDR3, as DNA: TGTTCCAGCAGCTCCGATCGAGGATCAGCGGGAGACATCTACGAGCAGTACTTC.

This chain links TRBV4-2 with TRBJ1-1, with D maybe TRBD1 (6 bases). This CDR3 has 15 amino acids. Germline CDR1 reads LGHNA; CDR2 reads YNFKEQ. The V end was cut by 5 bases, the J end by 1 base, with 14 bases between. CDR3 protein: CASSSTGISNTEAFF. CDR3 DNA: TGTGCCAGCAGCTCTACAGGGATCTCGAACACTGAAGCTTTCTTT.

Note on this clone: One junction end disagrees with the germline gene, perhaps due to a read error. The CDR3 loop reads CSDVTSGASSYNKQFF. The DNA for the CDR3 is TGCAGCGACGTAACTAGCGGGGCCTCCTCCTACAATAAGCAGTTCTTC. V and J are TRBV29-1 and TRBJ2-1; 10 bases align to TRBD2. The CDR3 covers 16 residues. Germline CDR1 SQVTM, CDR2 ANQGSEA.

This rearrangement joins TRBV27 to TRBJ1-2; possibly TRBD1 for D (5 bases). This CDR3 comprises 15 residues. Trimming took off 2 bases at V and 8 bases at J, with 18 bases between the two ends. Looked up from germline, CDR1 is MNHEY and CDR2 is SMNVEV (reference sequence). The CDR3: CASSLGGMTRDGYTF. The CDR3 DNA reads TGTGCCAGCAGTTTAGGGGGTATGACGCGGGACGGCTACACCTTC.

The chain employs TRBV5-4 and TRBJ2-1, with D possibly being TRBD2 (7 bases). The germline V gene encodes CDR1 SGHNT and CDR2 YYREEE (reference sequence). The CDR3 extends over 16 amino acids. V was shortened by 4 bases and J by 4 bases, with 18 bases between the two germline ends. In nucleotides, the CDR3 is TGTGCCAGCAGCGGGAGGGACCGGACAGCTTACAATGAGCAGTTCTTC. It is translated as CASSGRDRTAYNEQFF. The full variable domain, with the rest looked up from reference TRBV5-4 and TRBJ2-1, is ETGVTQSPTHLIKTRGQQVTLRCSSQSGHNTVSWYQQALGQGPQFIFQYYREEENGRGNFPPRFSGLQFPNYSSELNVNALELDDSALYLCASSGRDRTAYNEQFFGPGTRLTVL.